This TCR beta chain came from a study of beta chain features in type 1 diabetes. Study-level points and caveats: In every one of the four CD4+ subsets, TCRB CDR3s were moderately but significantly shorter in Type 1 diabetes patients.

As regards this clone: No antigen is known for it.

Of the isolated RNA, all was reverse transcribed, and so the sequenced material was expressed TCRB transcripts. Assay: immunoSEQ multiplex PCR; the TCRdb copy retains only in-frame clones and omits some. The table lists under 300,000 clones, around 15% of them singletons, with 0.065% to 0.095% in the top ten. In germline, CDR1 is SGHRS, CDR2 YFSETQ. Trimming took 2 bases from V and 1 from J, leaving 6 bases between them. The CDR3 totals 13 residues. Sequencing was performed on naive CD4+ T cells from blood. This chain uses TRBV5-1 with TRBJ1-1; D might be TRBD1 (5 bases). This receptor was obtained from a young man with type 1 diabetes. The CDR3 sequence: CASSLGENTEAFF. The CDR3 DNA reads as TGCGCCAGCAGCTTAGGGGAGAACACTGAAGCTTTCTTT.